This T cell receptor (beta chain) emerged from a study of CD8+ T cells in alopecia areata. Overall study context: Patients in the treated group were given tofacitinib by mouth, 5 to 10 mg twice a day.

To note about this clone: Its antigen is currently unknown.

RNA extraction was followed by reverse transcription into cDNA, which acted as the sequencing template. The data were produced by immunoSEQ multiplex PCR, yet TCRdb's version contains in-frame clones alone and is incomplete. The sample carries more than 150,000 clones, around half recorded once. Germline CDR1 is GTSNPN and CDR2 is SVGIG (reference sequence). The V end lost 0 bases, the J end lost 2 bases, and 11 bases lay between the germline ends. CDR3 length: 14 residues. Study conclusions and caveats: Patients displayed less clarity in TCR sharing than mice, a finding possibly related to HLA.

Material: CD8+ T cells sorted from blood, obtained at week 0. The TCR originated in a human donor with alopecia areata. The chain joins TRBV30 to TRBJ2-7, with D possibly being TRBD1 (5 bases). CDR3 sequence (DNA): TGTGCCTGGAGTGTTGAAGGGGTGCCCTACGAGCAGTACTTC. Its translation: CAWSVEGVPYEQYF.